This T cell receptor beta chain was identified during a study of blood T cell repertoires in COVID-19. On the study more broadly: COVID-19 samples collected from the United States, Italy and Spain covered acute and convalescent phases. T cells, B-cell-depleted T cells, or PBMCs provided the cDNA or gDNA that served as material.

Germline V CDR1 and CDR2: SGHRS, YFSETQ. The CDR3 has 14 residues. Trimming removed 0 bases at V and 2 bases at J, with 8 bases between. Original analysis: Estimation of nucleated cell counts was performed using reference gene primer amplification. TCRdb keeps only in-frame clones here, not all; method: immunoSEQ multiplex PCR. That table is the source of V, J and clone size, and D and trimming were worked out from the DNA. The sample includes around 220,000 clones, roughly 80% of them seen just once. Enrolment of Seattle patients took place during active infection, and they were followed longitudinally.

The sample was peripheral blood. This chain connects TRBV5-1 to TRBJ2-5; the D is unclear. The clonotype was recovered from a woman aged 80 or over with COVID-19, enrolled during active disease. The CDR3: CASSLGALQETQYF. CDR3 nucleotides: TGCGCCAGCAGCTTGGGAGCTCTTCAAGAGACCCAGTACTTC.